This entry lists 15 T cell receptor beta chains sequenced from one sample in a study of cytomegalovirus exposure and HLA in healthy donors. The primer mix had 60 Vbeta and 13 Jbeta primers. Sequencing used immunoSEQ multiplex PCR; TCRdb keeps in-frame clones, though not all of them. The table lists 95,000 to 150,000 clones, 75% to 85% of them singletons. What was sequenced was PBMCs. These receptors were taken from a man between 50 and 59 years old in good health and CMV-seronegative.

The J gene is TRBJ1-6, the V gene TRBV5-6; perhaps TRBD1 as D (6 bases). The CDR3 has 16 amino acids. Germline V lookup: CDR1 SGHDT, CDR2 YYEEEE. With 6 bases removed from V and 10 bases from J, the gap between germline ends came to 23 bases. CDR3 in amino acids: CASTIGSGGRRSPLHF. The CDR3 DNA follows: TGTGCCAGCACCATTGGGTCCGGGGGGCGTAGATCACCCCTCCACTTT.

The gene calls are TRBV28 and TRBJ1-4, with TRBD1 matching over 7 bases. The CDR3 is 15 residues long. The germline CDR1 and CDR2 sequences are MDHEN and SYDVKM. J was trimmed by 4 bases and V by 5 bases; bases with no gene match: 7. The CDR3 loop is CASSPSTGINEKLFF. As DNA, the CDR3 is TGTGCCAGCAGTCCCTCGACAGGGATTAATGAAAAACTGTTTTTT.

The V call is TRBV7-9, the J call TRBJ2-5, with TRBD1 matching over 8 bases. Losses at the gene ends were 5 bases for V and 5 bases for J; bases not matched to a gene: 7. CDR3 size: 14 residues. Germline V gene sequence: CDR1 SEHNR, CDR2 FQNEAQ (reference sequence). The CDR3 protein is CASSTGQGGETQYF. CDR3 in DNA: TGTGCCAGCAGCACCGGACAGGGTGGTGAGACCCAGTACTTC.

This clone was seen only once. The V and J genes are TRBV9 and TRBJ1-1; maybe TRBD1 (5 bases). V lost 3 bases to trimming and J lost 0 bases, with 15 bases between them. This CDR3 is 16 amino acids long. CDR1 is SGDLS, CDR2 YYNGEE, per germline. The CDR3 sequence: CASSEYLGGLNTEAFF. The CDR3 coding sequence is TGTGCCAGCAGCGAATATCTCGGGGGTCTGAACACTGAAGCTTTCTTT.

This clone was counted once. The chain recombines TRBV2 with TRBJ1-2; a possible D gene is TRBD1 (6 bases). Looked up from germline, CDR1 is SNHLY and CDR2 is FYNNEI. The CDR3 has 13 amino acids. V was pared by 4 bases and J by 2 bases, with 8 bases between. The DNA for the CDR3 is TGTGCCAGCAGTGGACAGGCCAACTATGGCTACACCTTC. It specifies CASSGQANYGYTF.

Only one count was recorded for this clone. This chain uses TRBV19 with TRBJ2-7, with 8 bases fitting TRBD2. The CDR3 is 13 amino acids. Germline V gene lookup returns CDR1 LNHDA and CDR2 SQIVND (reference sequence). Germline trimming cut 4 bases from V and 7 bases from J; bases unmatched to any gene: 6. The CDR3 protein is CASSNRIAGEQYV. CDR3 sequence (DNA): TGTGCCAGTAGTAACAGAATAGCGGGGGAGCAGTACGTC.

The V and J genes are TRBV5-1 and TRBJ2-5; 8 bases align to TRBD2. The CDR3 runs 15 residues. J lost 4 bases, V lost 1 base, and 6 bases had no gene match. Germline-derived CDR1 and CDR2 are SGHRS and YFSETQ. The CDR3 protein is CASSLTSGSIETQYF. The CDR3 DNA reads TGCGCCAGCAGCTTGACTAGCGGTAGTATAGAGACCCAGTACTTC. Full variable domain (rest looked up from reference TRBV5-1 and TRBJ2-5): KAGVTQTPRYLIKTRGQQVTLSCSPISGHRSVSWYQQTPGQGLQFLFEYFSETQRNKGNFPGRFSGRQFSNSRSEMNVSTLELGDSALYLCASSLTSGSIETQYFGPGTRLLVL.

This clone was seen just once. At one of its ends the junction is not consistent with the germline gene, which may arise from a read error. The genes are TRBV5-1 and TRBJ1-6; TRBD1 is a possible D gene (5 bases). The CDR3 runs 14 residues. Germline V gene data show CDR1 as SGHRS and CDR2 as YFSETQ. CDR3 nucleotides: TGTGCCAGCAGCCGTCTTACAGGTGAAGGACCCCTCCACTTT. As protein: CASSRLTGEGPLHF. The variable domain in full, with the rest retrieved from reference TRBV5-1 and TRBJ1-6, is KAGVTQTPRYLIKTRGQQVTLSCSPISGHRSVSWYQQTPGQGLQFLFEYFSETQRNKGNFPGRFSGRQFSNSRSEMNVSTLELGDSALYLCASSRLTGEGPLHFGNGTRLTVT.

J is TRBJ2-2 and V is TRBV19; unclear D gene. Germline CDR1 reads LNHDA; CDR2 reads SQIVND (reference sequence). The CDR3 is 12 amino acids. Deletions cut 2 bases from V and 8 bases from J, with 6 bases between. CDR3 sequence (DNA): TGTGCCAGTAGTATACGGTGGGGGGAGCTGTTTTTT. It codes for CASSIRWGELFF.

The V call is TRBV6-5, the J call TRBJ2-3, with 7 nucleotides matching TRBD1. This CDR3 comprises 15 residues. Germline trimming cut 0 bases from V and 4 bases from J; bases unmatched to any gene: 4. Germline V gene sequence: CDR1 MNHEY, CDR2 SVGAGI. CDR3 loop: CASSYSRDSPDTQYF. CDR3 sequence (DNA): TGTGCCAGCAGTTACTCTAGGGACAGCCCAGATACGCAGTATTTT.

V usage is TRBV5-6 and J usage is TRBJ1-1; TRBD1 aligns across 7 bases. V was clipped by 1 base and J by 11 bases; unmatched bases: 11. The germline V gene encodes CDR1 SGHDT and CDR2 YYEEEE. This CDR3 contains 14 residues. The CDR3 protein is CASSLSGTEDLAFF. CDR3 in DNA: TGTGCCAGCAGCTTGTCCGGGACAGAGGATTTGGCTTTCTTT. The full variable domain, completed using reference TRBV5-6 and TRBJ1-1, is DAGVTQSPTHLIKTRGQQVTLRCSPKSGHDTVSWYQQALGQGPQFIFQYYEEEERQRGNFPDRFSGHQFPNYSSELNVNALLLGDSALYLCASSLSGTEDLAFFGQGTRLTVV.

The chain joins TRBV6-5 to TRBJ2-2, with D possibly being TRBD2 (6 bases). Trimming took off 7 bases at V and 7 bases at J, with 7 bases between the two ends. This CDR3 spans 11 amino acids. CDR1 MNHEY and CDR2 SVGAGI come from the germline V gene. CDR3 sequence reads: CASKGLGELFF. CDR3 nucleotide sequence: TGTGCCAGCAAGGGACTCGGGGAGCTGTTTTTT.

CDR3 DNA sequence: TGTGCCAGCAGTGAAGCGCTTCGGAGCTCTGGAAACACCATATATTTT. It translates to CASSEALRSSGNTIYF. The chain employs TRBV6-1 and TRBJ1-3; D gene unclear. Germline-derived CDR1 and CDR2 are MNHNS and SASEGT. The CDR3 is 16 amino acids. V lost 0 bases and J lost 0, with 9 bases in between.

The genes are TRBV7-9 and TRBJ2-1, with D perhaps matching TRBD1 (6 bases). The germline CDR1 and CDR2 sequences are SEHNR and FQNEAQ (reference sequence). The CDR3 consists of 16 residues. V gave up 5 bases and J gave up 3 bases, with 17 bases separating them. This CDR3 is CASSEKYRDIYNEQFF. CDR3 sequence (DNA): TGTGCCAGCAGCGAGAAGTACCGGGACATCTACAATGAGCAGTTCTTC.

This sequence joins TRBV5-1 and TRBJ1-6; 7 bases are shared with TRBD1. V trimming: 0 bases; J trimming: 6 bases; junction bases outside the gene matches: 15. Germline values: CDR1 SGHRS, CDR2 YFSETQ. This CDR3 has 19 residues. The CDR3, as DNA: TGCGCCAGCAGCTTGGCCGGAATAGGGGGCGGCGTGACTAATTCACCCCTCCACTTT. As protein: CASSLAGIGGGVTNSPLHF.